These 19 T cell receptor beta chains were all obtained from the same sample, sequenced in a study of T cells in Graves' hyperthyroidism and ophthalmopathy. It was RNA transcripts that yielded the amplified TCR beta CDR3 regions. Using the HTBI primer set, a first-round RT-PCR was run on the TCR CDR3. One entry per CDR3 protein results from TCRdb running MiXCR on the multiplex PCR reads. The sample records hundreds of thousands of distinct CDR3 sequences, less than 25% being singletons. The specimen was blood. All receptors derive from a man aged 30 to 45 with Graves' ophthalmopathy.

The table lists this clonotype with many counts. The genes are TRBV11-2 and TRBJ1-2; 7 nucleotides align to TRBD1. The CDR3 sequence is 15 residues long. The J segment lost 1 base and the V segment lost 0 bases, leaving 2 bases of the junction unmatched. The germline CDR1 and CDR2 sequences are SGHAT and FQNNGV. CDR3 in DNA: TGTGCCAGCAGCTTAGATAGGGGGCGTAACTATGGCTACACCTTC. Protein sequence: CASSLDRGRNYGYTF. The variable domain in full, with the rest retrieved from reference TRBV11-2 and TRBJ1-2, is EAGVAQSPRYKIIEKRQSVAFWCNPISGHATLYWYQQILGQGPKLLIQFQNNGVVDDSQLPKDRFSAERLKGVDSTLKIQPAKLEDSAVYLCASSLDRGRNYGYTFGSGTRLTVV.

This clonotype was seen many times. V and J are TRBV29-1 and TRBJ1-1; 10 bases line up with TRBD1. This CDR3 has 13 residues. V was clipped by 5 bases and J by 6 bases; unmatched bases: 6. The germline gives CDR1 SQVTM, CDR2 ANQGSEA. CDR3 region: CSVSRDRGSEAFF. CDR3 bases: TGCAGCGTTTCCCGGGACAGGGGATCTGAAGCTTTCTTT.

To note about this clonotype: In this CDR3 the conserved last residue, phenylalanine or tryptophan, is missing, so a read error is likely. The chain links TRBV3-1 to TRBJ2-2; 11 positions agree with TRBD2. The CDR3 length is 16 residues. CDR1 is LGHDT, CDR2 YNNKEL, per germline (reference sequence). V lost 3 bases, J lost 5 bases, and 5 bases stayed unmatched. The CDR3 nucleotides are TGTGCCAGCAGCCAGACTAGCGGGGCGAGAACCGGGGAGCTGTTTCTT. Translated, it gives CASSQTSGARTGELFL.

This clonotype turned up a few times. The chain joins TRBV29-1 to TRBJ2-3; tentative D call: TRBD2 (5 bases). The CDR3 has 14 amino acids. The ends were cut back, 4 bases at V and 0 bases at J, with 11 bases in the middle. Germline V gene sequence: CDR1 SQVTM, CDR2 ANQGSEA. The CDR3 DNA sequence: TGCAGCGTTGCCCTAGCCCATAGCACAGATACGCAGTATTTT. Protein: CSVALAHSTDTQYF.

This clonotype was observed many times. In DNA, the CDR3 is TGTGCCAGCACGATCACCTCGGGGCGTTACGAGCAGTACTTC. Residues: CASTITSGRYEQYF. V and J are TRBV28 and TRBJ2-7; possibly TRBD1 or TRBD2 for D (5 bases each). The CDR3 sequence is 14 residues long. Looked up from germline, CDR1 is MDHEN and CDR2 is SYDVKM. V was trimmed by 7 bases and J by 4 bases, leaving 17 bases between them.

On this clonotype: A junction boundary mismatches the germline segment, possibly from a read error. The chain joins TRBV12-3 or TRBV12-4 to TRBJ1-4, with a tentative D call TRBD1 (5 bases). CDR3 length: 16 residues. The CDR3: CASSSSVGQGKEKLSF. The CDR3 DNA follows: TGTGCCAGCAGTTCATCGGTGGGGCAGGGTAAAGAAAAACTGTCTTTT.

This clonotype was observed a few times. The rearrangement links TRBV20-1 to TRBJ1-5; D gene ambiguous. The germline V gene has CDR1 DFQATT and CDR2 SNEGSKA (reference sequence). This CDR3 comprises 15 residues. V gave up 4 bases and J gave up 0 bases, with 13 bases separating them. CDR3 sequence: CSATSGQRSNQPQHF. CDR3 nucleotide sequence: TGCAGTGCTACTTCCGGGCAGCGTAGCAATCAGCCCCAGCATTTT.

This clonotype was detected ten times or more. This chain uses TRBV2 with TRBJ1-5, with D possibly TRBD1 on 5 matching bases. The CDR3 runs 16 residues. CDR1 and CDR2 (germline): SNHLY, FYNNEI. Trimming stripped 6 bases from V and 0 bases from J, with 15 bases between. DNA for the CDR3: TGTGCCAGCAGGGGTGACAGTCAACTTAGCAATCAGCCCCAGCATTTT. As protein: CASRGDSQLSNQPQHF.

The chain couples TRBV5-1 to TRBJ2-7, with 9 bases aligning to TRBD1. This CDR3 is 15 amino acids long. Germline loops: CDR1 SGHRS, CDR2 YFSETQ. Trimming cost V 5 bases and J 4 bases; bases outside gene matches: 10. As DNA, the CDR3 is TGCGCCAGCAGGCCCCTGGACAGGGGAACTTACGAGCAGTACTTC. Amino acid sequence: CASRPLDRGTYEQYF.

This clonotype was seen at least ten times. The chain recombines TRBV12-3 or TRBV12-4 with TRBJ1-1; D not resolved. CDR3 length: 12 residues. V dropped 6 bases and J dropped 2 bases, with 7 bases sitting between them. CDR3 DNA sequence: TGTGCCAGCAGACAGAGTAACACTGAAGCTTTCTTT. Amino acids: CASRQSNTEAFF.

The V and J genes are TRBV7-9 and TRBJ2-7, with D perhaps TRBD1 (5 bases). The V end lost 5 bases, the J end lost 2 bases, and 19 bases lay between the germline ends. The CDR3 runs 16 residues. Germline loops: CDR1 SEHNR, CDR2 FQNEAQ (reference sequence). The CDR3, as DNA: TGTGCCAGCAGCCTATCATCAGGGTCTTCAGCCTACGAGCAGTACTTC. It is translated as CASSLSSGSSAYEQYF.

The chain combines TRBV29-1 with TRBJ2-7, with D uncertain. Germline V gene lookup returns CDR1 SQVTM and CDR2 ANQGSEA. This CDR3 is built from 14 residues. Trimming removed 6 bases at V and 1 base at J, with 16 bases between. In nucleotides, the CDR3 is TGCAGCGTAGCTCCCAGTCAGCCTTCCTACGAGCAGTACTTC. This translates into CSVAPSQPSYEQYF.

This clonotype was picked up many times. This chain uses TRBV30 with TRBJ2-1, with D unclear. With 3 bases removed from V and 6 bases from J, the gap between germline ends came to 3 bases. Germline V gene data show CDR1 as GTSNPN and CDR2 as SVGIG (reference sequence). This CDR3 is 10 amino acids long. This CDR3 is CAWSANEQFF. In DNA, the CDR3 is TGTGCCTGGAGCGCCAATGAGCAGTTCTTC.

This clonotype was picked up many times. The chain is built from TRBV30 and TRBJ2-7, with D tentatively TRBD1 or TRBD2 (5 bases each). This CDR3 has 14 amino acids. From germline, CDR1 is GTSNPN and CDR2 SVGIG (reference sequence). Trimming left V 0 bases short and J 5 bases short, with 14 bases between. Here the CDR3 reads CAWSVREGLDEQYF. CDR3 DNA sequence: TGTGCCTGGAGTGTACGAGAGGGGTTGGACGAGCAGTACTTC. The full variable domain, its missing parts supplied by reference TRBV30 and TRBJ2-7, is SQTIHQWPATLVQPVGSPLSLECTVEGTSNPNLYWYRQAAGRGLQLLFYSVGIGQISSEVPQNLSASRPQDRQFILSSKKLLLSDSGFYLCAWSVREGLDEQYFGPGTRLTVT.

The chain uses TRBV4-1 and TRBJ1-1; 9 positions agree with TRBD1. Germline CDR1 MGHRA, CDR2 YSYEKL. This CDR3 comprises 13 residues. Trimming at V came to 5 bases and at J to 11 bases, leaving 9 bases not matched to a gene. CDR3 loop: CASSKGQGREAFF. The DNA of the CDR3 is TGCGCCAGCAGCAAGGGACAGGGTCGGGAGGCTTTCTTT.

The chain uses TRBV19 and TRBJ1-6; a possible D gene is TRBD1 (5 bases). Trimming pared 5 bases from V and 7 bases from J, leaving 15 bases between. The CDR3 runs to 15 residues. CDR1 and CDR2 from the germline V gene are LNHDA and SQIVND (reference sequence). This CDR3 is CASSLGARTNSPLHF. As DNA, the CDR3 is TGTGCCAGTAGTTTAGGGGCCAGGACCAATTCACCCCTCCACTTT.

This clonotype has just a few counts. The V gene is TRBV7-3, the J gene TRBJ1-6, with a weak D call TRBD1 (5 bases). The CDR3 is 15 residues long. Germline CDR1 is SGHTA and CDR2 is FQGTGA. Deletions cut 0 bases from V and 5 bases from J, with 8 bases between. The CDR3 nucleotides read TGTGCCAGCAGCTTAACCCCAGGGAATAATTCACCCCTCCACTTT. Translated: CASSLTPGNNSPLHF.

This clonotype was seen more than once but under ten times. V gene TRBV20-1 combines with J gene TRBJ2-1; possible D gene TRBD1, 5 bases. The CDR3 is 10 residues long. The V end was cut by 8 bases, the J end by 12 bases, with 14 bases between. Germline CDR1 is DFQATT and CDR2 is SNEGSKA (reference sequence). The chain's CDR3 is CSFQGTGQFF. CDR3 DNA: TGCAGTTTCCAGGGAACGGGGCAGTTCTTC.

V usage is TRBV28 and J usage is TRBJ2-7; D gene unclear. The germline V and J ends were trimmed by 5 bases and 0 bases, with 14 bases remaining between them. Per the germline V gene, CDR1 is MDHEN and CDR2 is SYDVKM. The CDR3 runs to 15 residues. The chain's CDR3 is CASSPLEESSYEQYF. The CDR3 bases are TGTGCCAGCAGTCCCCTCGAGGAGAGCTCCTACGAGCAGTACTTC.